This T cell receptor beta chain was sequenced in a study of T cell repertoires in ileal Crohn's disease (dated by TCRdb to the late 2010s). As for the study more broadly: Median disease duration was approximately 8 years, and 35% of patients were identified as active smokers at the time of surgery. About half of the patients received postoperative therapy: 11 received thiopurines and 15 to 20 received anti-TNF agents. Endoscopic postoperative recurrence was defined by a Rutgeerts score above i0. A prospective multicentre cohort supplied the 55 to 60 Crohn's disease patients whose TCR repertoires were analysed. All patients had surgery for a complication: stricturing disease in roughly 61% and penetrating disease in around 39%. The study was conducted in parallel with a multicentre cohort built to find predictors of early endoscopic recurrence after ileocolonic resection. The M6 samples were biopsies of the neoterminal ileum collected during postoperative colonoscopy. A total of some 150 mucosal samples from some 60 patients were sequenced, collected from several sites on the surgical specimen and at postoperative endoscopy. What the research found in general, with its limitations: Higher high-frequency clone percentages at surgery were associated with endoscopic recurrence; all patients with clonality above 26.8% (18/57) had recurrence. Patients who were active smokers at surgery had a significantly higher proportion of clonal expansions than non-smokers (about 25% vs 18%, p=0.02). Within the first year after surgery, the timing of postoperative endoscopy varied, and the median delay was almost 7 months. Only a subgroup of patients, of unstated size, had their mucosal CD4 and CD8 T cells sorted and sequenced. Sorted CD8 T cells carried more high-frequency clones than CD4 T cells, suggesting mucosal expansions were mainly CD8.

This specimen's time point label, interpreted: neoterminal ileum biopsy at postoperative endoscopy, about 6 months after surgery. Adults with ileal or ileocolonic Crohn's disease and an indication for ileocolonic resection were eligible for inclusion. Whole ileal mucosal biopsies were stored frozen at -80°C before DNA extraction. Genomic DNA was extracted from frozen whole biopsies using a TRizol-based method and was quantified with a NanoDrop 2000 spectrophotometer. As regards this clone: Its target antigen remains unknown. The input lacks base qualities; no much larger clone sits a single base away.

The germline V gene (reference sequence) provides CDR1 PRHDT and CDR2 FYEKMQ. V trim: 4 bases; J trim: 6 bases; unmatched bases: 2. There are 14 amino acids in the CDR3, from cysteine to phenylalanine inclusive. Just CDR3 DNA is preserved here, 42 bases in frame from base 1. For commercial TCRB immunosequencing, 450 to 550 nanograms of biopsy DNA were submitted for each sample. A two-step, amplification bias-controlled multiplex PCR was used by Adaptive Biotechnology to amplify CDR3 regions from genomic DNA. In the first PCR, primers covered every V and J gene segment, and in the second PCR, barcodes and Illumina adapters were added. CDR3 libraries were sequenced on an Illumina instrument. The authors processed their data as follows. The analysis drew on both the pipelines supplied by the vendor and custom analysis of the raw data in R/Bioconductor running R version 3.3.0. Clonality, ranging from 0 to 1, was calculated as the inverse of the normalised Shannon entropy of all productive clones. High-frequency clones were defined as the share of the repertoire occupied by the top 100 clones, with only clones passing a 95% confidence test being retained. Repertoire diversity was measured with the Simpson index, and overlap between samples was measured with the Morisita-Horn index. This immuneACCESS table, as held by TCRdb, lists in-frame sequences with V and J called but not all clones. Of the missing ones, under half trace to an unresolved V gene in checked studies; the others have no known cause. Clone size and the V and J calls come from that table; the DNA yielded D and trimming. The sample table shows some 10,000 clones, and 80% to 90% are seen once. Over 12% of the sample is in the top ten clones.

The TCR sequence derives from an adult with Crohn's disease. The rearranged chain carries TRBV13 and TRBJ1-5, with 11 bases matching TRBD1. Sequenced sample: ileal tissue. The sequenced DNA: TGTGCCAGCAGCTCCGGACAGGGGGCTCAGCCCCAGCATTTT. It translates to CASSSGQGAQPQHF.